Listed below are T cell receptor beta chains from one sample, sequenced in a study of CD8 T cells in Susac syndrome. TCRdb independently ran MiXCR on the immunoSEQ multiplex PCR reads; one entry per CDR3 protein. The table includes fewer than 250,000 distinct CDR3 sequences, around nine tenths detected once. The sequenced sample was CD8+ T cells from PBMCs. All receptors derive from a human donor with multiple sclerosis. Both conserved end residues are part of each CDR3. The D gene is left open where the match is weak. Expanded clones get a size class; other rows say once, few or many, or leave the size out.

J gene | CDR3 length | clone size | D gene | V gene | CDR3 DNA | CDR3 protein
TRBJ2-1 | 15 | NA | TRBD1 | TRBV9 | TGTGCCAGCAGCATAGGGACAGGGTGGATAAATGAGCAGTTCTTC | CASSIGTGWINEQFF
TRBJ2-6 | 14 | few | NA | TRBV12-3/TRBV12-4 | TGTGCCAGTAGCCCCGGCTCTGGGGCCAACGTCCTGACTTTC | CASSPGSGANVLTF
TRBJ1-1 | 16 | NA | NA | TRBV5-1 | TGCGCCAGCAGCTTGATGAGTAGGGCGCGGAACACTGAAGCTTTCTTT | CASSLMSRARNTEAFF
TRBJ2-5 | 13 | NA | NA | TRBV6-5 | TGTGCCAGCGCCACAATTCACCAAGAGACCCAGTACTTC | CASATIHQETQYF
TRBJ1-3 | 15 | NA | NA | TRBV3-1 | TGTGCCAGCTTTTCCCGGTTTTGCTCTGGAAACACCATATATTTT | CASFSRFCSGNTIYF
TRBJ2-3 | 15 | NA | TRBD1 | TRBV7-3 | TGTGCCAGCAGCTTAACTGGGACAGGGTCAGATACGCAGTATTTT | CASSLTGTGSDTQYF
TRBJ2-3 | 18 | NA | TRBD2 | TRBV4-2 | TGTGCCAGCAGCTTGACGAAGACTAGCGGGAGGGAGGCAGATACGCAGTATTTT | CASSLTKTSGREADTQYF
TRBJ1-1 | 14 | NA | NA | TRBV30 | TGTGCCTGGAGAGTCCGTCGATGGCTCACTGAAGCTTTCTTT | CAWRVRRWLTEAFF
TRBJ2-3 | 15 | NA | NA | TRBV9 | TGTGCCAGCAGCGTAGAGGGGCTGTCTACAGATACGCAGTATTTT | CASSVEGLSTDTQYF
TRBJ2-7 | 13 | few | NA | TRBV7-9 | TGTGCCAGCAGCTTACCGGGTTCCTACGAGCAGTACTTC | CASSLPGSYEQYF
TRBJ2-3 | 15 | NA | NA | TRBV6-5 | TGTGCCAGCAGTCGACCGGGTGGCCGCACAGATACGCAGTATTTT | CASSRPGGRTDTQYF
TRBJ2-7 | 15 | NA | TRBD1 | TRBV12-3/TRBV12-4 | TGTGCCAGCAGCGGGACAGGGGGCTTCCTTGTCGAGCAGTACTTC | CASSGTGGFLVEQYF
TRBJ2-5 | 15 | NA | NA | TRBV6-2/TRBV6-3 | TGTGCCAGCAGTTACTCGGGACCCCCACAAGAGACCCAGTACTTC | CASSYSGPPQETQYF
TRBJ2-1 | 18 | NA | TRBD2 | TRBV7-9 | TGTGCCAGCAGCTCTAGGGGCGGGGAGCGGGAGAATTACAATGAGCAGTTCTTC | CASSSRGGERENYNEQFF
TRBJ1-1 | 15 | NA | NA | TRBV4-1 | TGCGCCAGCAGCCAAGTTGCGGGGGTGAACACTGAAGCTTTCTTT | CASSQVAGVNTEAFF
TRBJ1-2 | 14 | once | NA | TRBV4-1 | TGCGCCAGCAGCCAAGACTCAGGGTTAGGTGGCTACACCTTC | CASSQDSGLGGYTF
TRBJ1-1 | 12 | NA | NA | TRBV10-2 | TGCGCCAGCAGAAGGGTGAGCACTGAAGCTTTCTTT | CASRRVSTEAFF
TRBJ1-1 | 14 | NA | TRBD1 | TRBV10-2 | TGCGCCAGCAGTGGGGACAGTGAGTCCACTGAAGCTTTCTTT | CASSGDSESTEAFF
TRBJ1-5 | 13 | NA | NA | TRBV13 | TGTGCCAGCAGCTTAGGACGGTATCAGCCCCAGCATTTT | CASSLGRYQPQHF
TRBJ1-1 | 16 | NA | NA | TRBV7-6 | TGTGCCAGCAGCTTAGCAGACAATCTCGGTAGCACTGAAGCTTTCTTT | CASSLADNLGSTEAFF
TRBJ2-3 | 15 | NA | TRBD2 | TRBV5-4 | TGTGCCAGCAGCAAACTAGCGGGGGGCGCAGATACGCAGTATTTT | CASSKLAGGADTQYF
TRBJ2-1 | 16 | NA | TRBD2 | TRBV6-2/TRBV6-3 | TGTGCCAGCAGTTCCCAAGGACTAGCGGCCTACAATGAGCAGTTCTTC | CASSSQGLAAYNEQFF